This record covers a single T cell receptor beta chain. Only in-frame clones appear in the TCRdb table, and some are missing; sequencing was by immunoSEQ multiplex PCR. The table records just over 65,000 clones, around 97% of them present only once. The sample belongs to a study of cytomegalovirus exposure and HLA in healthy donors. From germline, CDR1 is SGHVS and CDR2 FNYEAQ. The CDR3 runs 19 residues. With 1 base clipped from V and 2 bases from J, the junction kept 10 bases outside the gene matches. The gene calls are TRBV7-6 and TRBJ2-6, with TRBD1 matching 8 bases. This TCR derives from a woman aged 18-29 years in good health and CMV-seropositive. Sequencing input: PBMCs. CDR3: CASSLDRGAGGAGANVLTF. The CDR3 nucleotides read TGTGCCAGCAGCTTAGATAGAGGGGCAGGGGGCGCTGGGGCCAACGTCCTGACTTTC.